This passage covers 24 T cell receptor beta chains from one sample sequenced in a study of human T cells and chemical hapten exposure. The time point here: healthy volunteer bleed at 2 weeks. The starting material, unfractionated whole blood, was used for total RNA extraction. Using its own MiXCR run on the RACE reads, TCRdb lists one record per CDR3 protein. This table holds 30,000 or so distinct CDR3 sequences, approximately 7.4% found once. The sequenced material came from whole blood. The origin of the receptors is a human donor in good health. Some clones in this sample may be carry-over from other donors' samples.

This clonotype was found many times. The V and J genes are TRBV12-3 or TRBV12-4 and TRBJ2-2, with 7 bases matching TRBD1. This CDR3 is 16 amino acids long. The V and J ends lost 5 bases and 1 base, in that order; junction bases with no gene match: 7. CDR3 amino acids: CASSPTGTENTGELFF. In DNA form, the CDR3 reads TGTGCCAGCAGTCCTACTGGGACAGAGAACACCGGGGAGCTGTTTTTT.

This clonotype was detected many times. J is TRBJ2-3 and V is TRBV11-2, with TRBD1 matching 8 bases. This CDR3 spans 14 amino acids. Trimming removed 5 bases from V and 8 bases from J; junction bases left unmatched: 9. Germline CDR1 SGHAT, CDR2 FQNNGV. The CDR3 loop is CASSPRQGASTQYF. CDR3 nucleotide sequence: TGTGCCAGCAGCCCCCGGCAGGGGGCGAGTACGCAGTATTTT.

This clonotype was seen only a few times. The genes are TRBV30 and TRBJ2-7, with 7 bases identical to TRBD2. The germline V gene encodes CDR1 GTSNPN and CDR2 SVGIG (reference sequence). The CDR3 spans 12 residues. Trimming at V came to 8 bases and at J to 3 bases, leaving 7 bases not matched to a gene. CDR3 bases: TGTGCCGGGGATCGCGGGGGCTACGAGCAGTACTTC. This encodes CAGDRGGYEQYF.

This clonotype was counted ten times or more. V and J are TRBV6-4 and TRBJ2-2; TRBD1 aligns across 8 bases. This CDR3 region has 14 residues. V dropped 3 bases and J dropped 3; count of bases not matched to a gene: 0. Per the germline V gene, CDR1 is MRHNA and CDR2 is SNTAGT. For the CDR3, the DNA is TGTGCCAGCAGTGAGGACAGGGACACCGGGGAGCTGTTTTTT. The encoded protein is CASSEDRDTGELFF.

The V gene is TRBV12-3 or TRBV12-4, the J gene TRBJ2-7, with D possibly being TRBD1 (6 bases). This CDR3 is 12 amino acids long. V was clipped by 4 bases and J by 6 bases, with 10 bases between them. CDR3 coding DNA: TGTGCCAGCAGTTATTCAGGGGTCGAGCAGTACTTC. Residues: CASSYSGVEQYF.

The chain uses TRBV14 and TRBJ1-6; a possible D gene is TRBD1 (5 bases). Germline V gene sequence: CDR1 SGHDN, CDR2 FVKESK. The CDR3 contains 18 residues. V lost 6 bases to trimming and J lost 7 bases, with 25 bases between them. The CDR3 coding sequence is TGTGCCAGCAGTTTTTGGGATTTAAAGAGGGGTAGGAATTCACCCCTCCACTTT. This encodes CASSFWDLKRGRNSPLHF. Using reference TRBV14 and TRBJ1-6 for the parts outside the CDR3, the full variable domain is EAGVTQFPSHSVIEKGQTVTLRCDPISGHDNLYWYRRVMGKEIKFLLHFVKESKQDESGMPNNRFLAERTGGTYSTLKVQPAELEDSGVYFCASSFWDLKRGRNSPLHFGNGTRLTVT.

This clonotype was recorded a few times. This chain joins TRBV9 and TRBJ2-5; D is ambiguous. Germline CDR1 reads SGDLS; CDR2 reads YYNGEE. The CDR3 runs to 14 residues. Trimming shortened V by 0 bases and J by 7 bases, and 13 bases separated the two germline ends. CDR3 sequence (DNA): TGTGCCAGCAGCGTAGAATCGAGCCTCTCGACCCAGTACTTC. Translated, it gives CASSVESSLSTQYF.

V usage is TRBV5-6 and J usage is TRBJ1-1; a possible D gene is TRBD1 (6 bases). Germline lookup yields CDR1 SGHDT and CDR2 YYEEEE. The CDR3 is made up of 17 amino acids. The V end lost 2 bases, the J end lost 1 base, and 18 bases lay between the germline ends. The CDR3 region is CASSFFGSWTENTEAFF. CDR3 bases: TGTGCCAGCAGCTTTTTTGGTTCCTGGACAGAGAACACTGAAGCTTTCTTT.

This clonotype was counted between two and nine times. The gene calls are TRBV20-1 and TRBJ2-7; unclear D gene. CDR3 length: 16 residues. Trimming left V 1 base short and J 5 bases short, with 21 bases between. The germline V gene encodes CDR1 DFQATT and CDR2 SNEGSKA (reference sequence). CDR3 loop: CSARARYRTRYHEQYF. DNA of the CDR3: TGCAGTGCTAGAGCTAGATACCGGACCCGCTACCACGAGCAGTACTTC.

This clonotype was seen at least ten times. The chain uses TRBV29-1 and TRBJ2-1, with D perhaps matching TRBD1 or TRBD2 (5 bases each). Looked up from germline, CDR1 is SQVTM and CDR2 is ANQGSEA. Between the trimmed V and J ends, which lost 3 bases and 0 bases, there was a span of 12 bases. This CDR3 contains 15 residues. The CDR3 loop reads CSVDRGRSSYNEQFF. CDR3 in DNA: TGCAGCGTTGATAGGGGACGGAGCTCCTACAATGAGCAGTTCTTC.

In its sample, this clonotype was seen a few times. The chain is built from TRBV4-3 and TRBJ1-3, with D possibly being TRBD1 (5 bases). CDR1 LGHNA and CDR2 YSLEER come from the germline V gene. The CDR3 loop spans 15 amino acids. V lost 1 base to trimming and J lost 2 bases, with 9 bases between them. CDR3 in amino acids: CASSQGGGPGNTIYF. CDR3 DNA sequence: TGCGCCAGCAGCCAAGGCGGGGGTCCTGGAAACACCATATATTTT.

The V and J genes are TRBV11-1 and TRBJ2-3; D might be TRBD2 (5 bases). With 2 bases removed from V and 5 bases from J, the gap between germline ends came to 17 bases. In germline, CDR1 is SGHAT, CDR2 FQDESV (reference sequence). The CDR3 extends over 16 amino acids. The CDR3 here is CASSLKLGEVGDTQYF. The CDR3 coding sequence is TGTGCCAGCAGCTTAAAGTTGGGAGAAGTAGGAGATACGCAGTATTTT.

This chain links TRBV4-3 with TRBJ2-3, with D possibly matching TRBD2 (6 bases). V was pared by 3 bases and J by 11 bases, with 12 bases between. The germline gives CDR1 LGHNA, CDR2 YSLEER. The CDR3 is 12 amino acids. The CDR3 spells CASSHRAGQQYF. The DNA for the CDR3 is TGCGCCAGCAGCCACCGAGCGGGCCAGCAGTATTTT.

This clonotype appeared many times. This chain uses TRBV14 with TRBJ1-1, with D unresolved. Germline assignment: CDR1 SGHDN and CDR2 FVKESK. The CDR3 loop spans 14 amino acids. V lost 3 bases, J lost 5 bases, and 13 bases lay in between. CDR3 coding DNA: TGTGCCAGCAGCCACACCGACCTGGAAACTGAAGCTTTCTTT. Protein product: CASSHTDLETEAFF.

This clonotype was counted many times. This chain uses TRBV6-6 with TRBJ1-4, with D possibly matching TRBD1 (5 bases). The CDR3 covers 18 residues. CDR1 is MNHNY and CDR2 is SVGAGI in the germline V gene (reference sequence). V lost 7 bases and J 0 bases, leaving 21 bases between the germline ends. CDR3 bases: TGTGCCAGCAACCCAACGGCAGGGATGCCTTCAACTAATGAAAAACTGTTTTTT. As protein: CASNPTAGMPSTNEKLFF.

The sample holds a few counts of this clonotype. The chain employs TRBV2 and TRBJ1-2, with TRBD1 matching 9 bases. The germline V gene has CDR1 SNHLY and CDR2 FYNNEI. V dropped 8 bases and J dropped 5; count of bases not matched to a gene: 6. This CDR3 contains 13 residues. The chain's CDR3 is CASEGQGQYGYTF. CDR3 in DNA: TGTGCCAGCGAAGGACAGGGGCAGTATGGCTACACCTTC.

This clonotype has ten or more counts. This chain uses TRBV7-2 with TRBJ2-7; tentatively, D is TRBD2 (6 bases). The CDR3 loop spans 13 amino acids. From germline, CDR1 is SGHTA and CDR2 FQGNSA. Trimming removed 6 bases at V and 2 bases at J, with 11 bases between. The CDR3 bases are TGTGCCAGCAGGAGGGCGGGGACCTACGAGCAGTACTTC. Amino acids: CASRRAGTYEQYF.

This chain uses TRBV4-1 with TRBJ1-1; TRBD1 is a possible D gene (6 bases). Germline V CDR1 and CDR2: MGHRA, YSYEKL. This CDR3 comprises 13 residues. V gave up 4 bases and J gave up 3 bases, with 9 bases separating them. CDR3: CASSRQVDTEAFF. The CDR3 coding sequence is TGCGCCAGCAGCCGACAGGTGGACACTGAAGCTTTCTTT.

This chain links TRBV24-1 with TRBJ2-6; 7 nucleotides align to TRBD1. The germline V gene has CDR1 KGHDR and CDR2 SFDVKD. CDR3 size: 17 residues. V trimming: 4 bases; J trimming: 0 bases; junction bases outside the gene matches: 5. This CDR3 reads CATSDTGQISGANVLTF. The CDR3 DNA reads TGTGCCACCAGTGACACGGGACAGATCTCTGGGGCCAACGTCCTGACTTTC.

This clonotype has more than one count but fewer than ten. This chain joins TRBV7-2 and TRBJ1-3, with D unclear. V was pared by 4 bases and J by 4 bases, with 8 bases between. From germline, CDR1 is SGHTA and CDR2 FQGNSA. This CDR3 has 13 amino acids. The chain's CDR3 is CASSSSRGNTIYF. DNA for the CDR3: TGTGCCAGCAGCTCATCTAGAGGAAACACCATATATTTT.

This sequence joins TRBV5-6 and TRBJ1-5, with D hard to call. Germline CDR1 is SGHDT and CDR2 is YYEEEE. The CDR3 consists of 14 residues. Between the trimmed V and J ends, which lost 1 base and 7 bases, there was a span of 12 bases. The CDR3 protein is CASSLSTIKQPQHF. The CDR3 bases are TGTGCCAGCAGCTTGAGCACAATCAAACAGCCCCAGCATTTT.

This clonotype was counted at least ten times. CDR3 coding DNA: TGTGCCAGCAGTTACTCGAGCGGGATTTACAATGAGCAGTTCTTC. It translates to CASSYSSGIYNEQFF. The rearrangement joins TRBV6-6 to TRBJ2-1; the match to TRBD2 covers 7 bases. Germline CDR1 and CDR2: MNHNY and SVGAGI (reference sequence). Trimming took 0 bases from V and 4 from J; bases not matched to a gene: 3. The CDR3 is 15 residues long.

This clonotype was recorded a few times. V is TRBV30 and J is TRBJ1-6; 8 nucleotides agree with TRBD1. Germline trimming cut 3 bases from V and 7 bases from J; bases unmatched to any gene: 5. Per the germline V gene, CDR1 is GTSNPN and CDR2 is SVGIG (reference sequence). This CDR3 has 14 amino acids. CDR3: CAWRLQGVNSPLHF. CDR3 in DNA: TGTGCCTGGAGGCTACAGGGGGTCAATTCACCCCTCCACTTT.

Many counts were recorded for this clonotype. The V and J genes are TRBV29-1 and TRBJ2-3; D unclear. CDR1 is SQVTM, CDR2 ANQGSEA, per germline. V was cut by 6 bases and J by 4 bases, with 11 bases left in between. The CDR3 runs to 12 residues. The CDR3 region has the DNA TGCAGCGTCCACGGTATCTCAGATACGCAGTATTTT. Amino acids: CSVHGISDTQYF.